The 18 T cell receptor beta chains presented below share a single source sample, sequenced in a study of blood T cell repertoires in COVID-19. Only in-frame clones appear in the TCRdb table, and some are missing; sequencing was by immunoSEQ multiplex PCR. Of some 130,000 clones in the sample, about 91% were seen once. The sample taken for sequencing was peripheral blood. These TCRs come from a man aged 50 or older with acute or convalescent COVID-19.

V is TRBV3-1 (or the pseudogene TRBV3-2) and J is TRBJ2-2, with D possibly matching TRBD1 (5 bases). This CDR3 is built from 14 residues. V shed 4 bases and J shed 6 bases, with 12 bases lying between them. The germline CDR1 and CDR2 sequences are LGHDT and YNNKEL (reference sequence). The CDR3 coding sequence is TGTGCCAGCAGCCTTCAGGGATTCGCCGGGGAGCTGTTTTTT. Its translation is CASSLQGFAGELFF.

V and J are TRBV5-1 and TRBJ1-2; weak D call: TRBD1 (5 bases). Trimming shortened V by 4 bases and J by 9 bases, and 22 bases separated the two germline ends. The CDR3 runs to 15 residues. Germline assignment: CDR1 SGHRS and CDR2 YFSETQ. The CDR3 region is CASSPASTGMGSYTF. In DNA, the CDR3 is TGCGCCAGCAGCCCAGCGAGCACAGGAATGGGAAGCTACACCTTC. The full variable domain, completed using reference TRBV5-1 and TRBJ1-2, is KAGVTQTPRYLIKTRGQQVTLSCSPISGHRSVSWYQQTPGQGLQFLFEYFSETQRNKGNFPGRFSGRQFSNSRSEMNVSTLELGDSALYLCASSPASTGMGSYTFGSGTRLTVV.

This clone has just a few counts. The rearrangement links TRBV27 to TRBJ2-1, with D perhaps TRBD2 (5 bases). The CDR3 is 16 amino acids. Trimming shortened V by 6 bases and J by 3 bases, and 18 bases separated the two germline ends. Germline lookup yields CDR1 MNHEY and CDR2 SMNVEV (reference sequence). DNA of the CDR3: TGTGCCAGCAGAGAGGGTTGGGCAACAAGCTACAATGAGCAGTTCTTC. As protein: CASREGWATSYNEQFF.

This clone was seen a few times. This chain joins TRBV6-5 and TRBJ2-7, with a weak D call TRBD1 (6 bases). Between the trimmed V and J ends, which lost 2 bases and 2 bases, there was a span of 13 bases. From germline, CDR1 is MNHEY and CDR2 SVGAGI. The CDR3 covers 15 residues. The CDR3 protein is CASSYVRGYPYEQYF. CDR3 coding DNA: TGTGCCAGCAGTTACGTCAGGGGCTATCCCTACGAGCAGTACTTC.

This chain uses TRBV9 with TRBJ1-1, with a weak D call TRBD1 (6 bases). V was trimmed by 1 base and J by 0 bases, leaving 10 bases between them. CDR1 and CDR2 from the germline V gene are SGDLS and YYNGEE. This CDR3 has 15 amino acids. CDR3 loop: CASSVLGGLNTEAFF. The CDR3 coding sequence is TGTGCCAGCAGCGTACTGGGGGGGCTGAACACTGAAGCTTTCTTT.

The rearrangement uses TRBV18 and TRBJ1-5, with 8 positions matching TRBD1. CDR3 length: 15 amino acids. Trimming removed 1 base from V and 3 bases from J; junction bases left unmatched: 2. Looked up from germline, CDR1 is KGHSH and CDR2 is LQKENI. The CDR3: CASSPRDRTNQPQHF. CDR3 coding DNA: TGTGCCAGCTCACCACGGGACAGGACCAATCAGCCCCAGCATTTT.

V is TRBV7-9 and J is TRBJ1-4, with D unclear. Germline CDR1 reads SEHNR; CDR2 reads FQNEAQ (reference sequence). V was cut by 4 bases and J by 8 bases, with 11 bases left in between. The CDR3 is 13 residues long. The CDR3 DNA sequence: TGTGCCAGCAGCTCTGTCATGGAGGAAAAACTGTTTTTT. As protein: CASSSVMEEKLFF.

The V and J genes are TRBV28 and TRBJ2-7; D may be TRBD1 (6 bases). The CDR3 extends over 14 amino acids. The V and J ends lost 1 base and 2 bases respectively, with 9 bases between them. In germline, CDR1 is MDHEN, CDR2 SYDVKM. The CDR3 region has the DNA TGTGCCAGCAGTTTATTGCAGGGGACCTACGAGCAGTACTTC. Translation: CASSLLQGTYEQYF.

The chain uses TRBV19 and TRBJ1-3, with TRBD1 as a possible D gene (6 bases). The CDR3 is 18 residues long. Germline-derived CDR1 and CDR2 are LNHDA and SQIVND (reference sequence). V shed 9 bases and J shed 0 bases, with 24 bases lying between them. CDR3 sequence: CASSQGAWDTDSGNTIYF. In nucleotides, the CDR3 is TGTGCCAGCTCTCAAGGGGCCTGGGACACTGACTCTGGAAACACCATATATTTT. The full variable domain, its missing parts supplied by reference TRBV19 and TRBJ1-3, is DGGITQSPKYLFRKEGQNVTLSCEQNLNHDAMYWYRQDPGQGLRLIYYSQIVNDFQKGDIAEGYSVSREKKESFPLTVTSAQKNPTAFYLCASSQGAWDTDSGNTIYFGEGSWLTVV.

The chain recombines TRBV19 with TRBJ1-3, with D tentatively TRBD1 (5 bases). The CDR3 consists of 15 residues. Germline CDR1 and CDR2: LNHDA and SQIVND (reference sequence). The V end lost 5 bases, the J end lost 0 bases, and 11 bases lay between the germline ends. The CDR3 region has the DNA TGTGCCAGTAGTGCCGACAGCCGCTCTGGAAACACCATATATTTT. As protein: CASSADSRSGNTIYF.

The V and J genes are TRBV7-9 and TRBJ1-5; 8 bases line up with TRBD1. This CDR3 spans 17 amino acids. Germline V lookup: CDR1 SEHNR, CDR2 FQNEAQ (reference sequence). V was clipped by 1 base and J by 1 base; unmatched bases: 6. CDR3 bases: TGTGCCAGCAGCTTAGTGTTGACAGGGGTGAGCAATCAGCCCCAGCATTTT. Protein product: CASSLVLTGVSNQPQHF.

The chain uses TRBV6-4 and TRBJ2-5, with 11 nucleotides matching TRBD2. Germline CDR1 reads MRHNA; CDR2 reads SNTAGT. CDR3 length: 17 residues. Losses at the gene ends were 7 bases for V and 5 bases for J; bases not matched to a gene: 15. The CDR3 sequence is CASTNGGLAAPRETQYF. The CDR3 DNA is TGTGCCAGCACCAACGGGGGACTAGCGGCCCCCCGGGAGACCCAGTACTTC.

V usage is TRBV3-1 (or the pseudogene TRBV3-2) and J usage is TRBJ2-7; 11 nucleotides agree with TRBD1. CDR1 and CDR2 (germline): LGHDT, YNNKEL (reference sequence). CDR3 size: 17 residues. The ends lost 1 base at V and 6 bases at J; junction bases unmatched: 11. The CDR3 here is CASSQGERRTGGGEQYF. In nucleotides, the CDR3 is TGTGCCAGCAGCCAAGGGGAAAGAAGGACAGGGGGCGGCGAGCAGTACTTC.

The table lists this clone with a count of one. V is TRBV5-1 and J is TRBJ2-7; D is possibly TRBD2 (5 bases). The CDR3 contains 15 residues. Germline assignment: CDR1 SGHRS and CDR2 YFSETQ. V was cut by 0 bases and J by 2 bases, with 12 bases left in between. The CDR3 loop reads CASSLGGPGTYEQYF. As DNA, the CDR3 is TGCGCCAGCAGCTTGGGCGGGCCTGGTACCTACGAGCAGTACTTC.

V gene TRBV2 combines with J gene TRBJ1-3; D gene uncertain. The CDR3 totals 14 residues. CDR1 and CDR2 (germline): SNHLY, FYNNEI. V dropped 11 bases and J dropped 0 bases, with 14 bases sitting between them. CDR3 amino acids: CACKREISGNTIYF. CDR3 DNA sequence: TGTGCCTGTAAACGGGAAATCTCTGGAAACACCATATATTTT. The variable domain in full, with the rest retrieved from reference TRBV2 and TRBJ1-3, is EPEVTQTPSHQVTQMGQEVILRCVPISNHLYFYWYRQILGQKVEFLVSFYNNEISEKSEIFDDQFSVERPDGSNFTLKIRSTKLEDSAMYFCACKREISGNTIYFGEGSWLTVV.

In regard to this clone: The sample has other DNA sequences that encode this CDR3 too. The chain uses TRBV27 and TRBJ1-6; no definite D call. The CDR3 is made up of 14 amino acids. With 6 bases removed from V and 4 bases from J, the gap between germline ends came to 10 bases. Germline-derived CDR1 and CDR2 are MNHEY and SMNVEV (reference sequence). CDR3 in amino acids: CASSSGGYNSPLHF. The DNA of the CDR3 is TGTGCCAGCAGCAGTGGTGGTTATAATTCACCCCTCCACTTT.

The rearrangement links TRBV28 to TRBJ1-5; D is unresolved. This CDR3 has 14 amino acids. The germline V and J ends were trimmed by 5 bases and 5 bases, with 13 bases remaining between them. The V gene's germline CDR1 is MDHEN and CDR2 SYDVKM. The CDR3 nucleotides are TGTGCCAGCAGTCCGACTACATCCTATCAGCCCCAGCATTTT. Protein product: CASSPTTSYQPQHF.

In nucleotides, the CDR3 is TGTGCCAGTAGTATTGTGAGAGGTAGCACTGAAGCTTTCTTT. It codes for CASSIVRGSTEAFF. The V gene is TRBV19, the J gene TRBJ1-1; no clear D gene. The V gene lost 3 bases and the J gene lost 4 bases, with 12 bases spanning the gap. CDR1 and CDR2 from the germline V gene are LNHDA and SQIVND (reference sequence). The CDR3 runs 14 residues.